This TCR beta chain stems from a study of beta chain features in type 1 diabetes. The wider study: The study found patients and healthy donors alike in age, gender and cell yields. Over all samples combined, some 110 million sorted cells were examined. Points from the study as a whole: Insertions at VDJ junctions were less frequent in type 1 diabetes patients. These patients also deleted more nucleotides at the same junctions.

At least ten counts were recorded for this clone. Its cognate antigen is unknown. Reverse transcribing all isolated RNA meant expressed TCRB transcripts were sequenced. Naive, central memory and regulatory T cell samples yielded about 3.9 million reads on average. The assay was immunoSEQ multiplex PCR, and TCRdb's table has in-frame clones only and misses some. The sample lists around 280,000 clones; about 8% were seen once. Sequenced: central memory CD4+ T cells from blood. This TCR came from a woman between 18 and 30 years old in good health.

CDR3 region: CASSSIPTGTGELFF. CDR3 DNA sequence: TGTGCCAGCAGCAGTATCCCGACAGGAACCGGGGAGCTGTTTTTT. This chain links TRBV9 with TRBJ2-2; maybe TRBD1 (6 bases). There are 15 residues in the CDR3. Germline CDR1 SGDLS, CDR2 YYNGEE. V gave up 4 bases and J gave up 5 bases, with 15 bases separating them.